The next 17 T cell receptor beta chains were all read from a single sample in a study of blood T cell repertoires in COVID-19. The protocol was immunoSEQ multiplex PCR, while the TCRdb copy is restricted to in-frame clones and leaves out a portion. The sample has 250,000 to 350,000 clones; approximately 90% are singletons. What was sequenced was peripheral blood. These receptors originate from a woman aged 60 to 75 with acute or convalescent COVID-19.

This chain links TRBV28 with TRBJ2-3, with 16 bases fitting TRBD2. Germline values: CDR1 MDHEN, CDR2 SYDVKM. Trimming cost V 5 bases and J 5 bases; bases outside gene matches: 10. The CDR3 has 18 amino acids. The CDR3 nucleotides are TGTGCCAGCAGTCACACGGGACTAGCGGGAGGGCCAAGAGATACGCAGTATTTT. Amino acids: CASSHTGLAGGPRDTQYF.

A single count supports this clone. The chain recombines TRBV5-8 with TRBJ1-5; maybe TRBD1 (6 bases). Germline V CDR1 and CDR2: SGHTS, YDEGEE. There are 14 residues in the CDR3. Trimming left V 6 bases short and J 7 bases short, with 17 bases between. CDR3: CASIEQGSGQPQHF. The CDR3 DNA reads TGTGCCAGCATCGAACAGGGTAGCGGGCAGCCCCAGCATTTT. Supplemented by reference TRBV5-8 and TRBJ1-5, the full variable domain reads EAGVTQSPTHLIKTRGQQATLRCSPISGHTSVYWYQQALGLGLQFLLWYDEGEERNRGNFPPRFSGRQFPNYSSELNVNALELEDSALYLCASIEQGSGQPQHFGDGTRLSIL.

The chain uses TRBV21-1 and TRBJ1-6. TRBV21-1 is noted as a pseudogene. This CDR3 region has 17 residues. CDR3 protein: CASSKCVRGSYNSPLHF. The DNA of the CDR3 is TGTGCCAGCAGCAAGTGTGTACGGGGCTCCTATAATTCACCCCTCCACTTT.

The chain has TRBV6-5 and TRBJ2-7; the D is unclear. The CDR3 covers 12 residues. V was cut by 2 bases and J by 2 bases, with 4 bases left in between. The germline CDR1 and CDR2 sequences are MNHEY and SVGAGI. The CDR3 is CASSYGPYEQYF. DNA of the CDR3: TGTGCCAGCAGTTACGGGCCCTACGAGCAGTACTTC.

The rearrangement uses TRBV5-1 and TRBJ2-1, with 9 bases that match TRBD1. CDR1 is SGHRS and CDR2 is YFSETQ in the germline V gene. V lost 2 bases, J lost 7 bases, and 7 bases stayed unmatched. The CDR3 is made up of 15 amino acids. CDR3 residues: CASSFGQGLVNEQFF. In nucleotides, the CDR3 is TGCGCCAGCAGCTTCGGACAGGGGTTAGTGAATGAGCAGTTCTTC.

This chain links TRBV27 with TRBJ2-7; the D gene is possibly TRBD2 (5 bases). Germline V lookup: CDR1 MNHEY, CDR2 SMNVEV (reference sequence). The CDR3 is 15 amino acids. V shed 2 bases and J shed 0 bases, with 11 bases lying between them. In DNA, the CDR3 is TGTGCCAGCAGTTTAATGGGGAGCAGCTCCTACGAGCAGTACTTC. Translation gives CASSLMGSSSYEQYF.

V usage is TRBV5-1 and J usage is TRBJ2-1; 8 nucleotides line up with TRBD2. In germline, CDR1 is SGHRS, CDR2 YFSETQ. This CDR3 contains 19 residues. Losses at the gene ends were 1 base for V and 0 bases for J; bases not matched to a gene: 12. In DNA, the CDR3 is TGCGCCAGCAGCTTGTCGGTTTCTAGCGGGTTTAGCTCCTACAATGAGCAGTTCTTC. Translation: CASSLSVSSGFSSYNEQFF. The full variable domain, with the rest looked up from reference TRBV5-1 and TRBJ2-1, is KAGVTQTPRYLIKTRGQQVTLSCSPISGHRSVSWYQQTPGQGLQFLFEYFSETQRNKGNFPGRFSGRQFSNSRSEMNVSTLELGDSALYLCASSLSVSSGFSSYNEQFFGPGTRLTVL.

V gene TRBV19 combines with J gene TRBJ1-2, with 10 bases aligning to TRBD1. CDR3 length equals 15 residues. CDR1 and CDR2 (germline): LNHDA, SQIVND (reference sequence). The V gene end was trimmed by 5 bases and the J gene end by 4 bases; junction bases not matched to a gene: 7. CDR3 bases: TGTGCCAGTAGTGAAACCGGGACAGGGGCCTATGGCTACACCTTC. Its protein is CASSETGTGAYGYTF.

The rearrangement links TRBV27 to TRBJ1-5; D may be TRBD1 (5 bases). V was clipped by 3 bases and J by 2 bases, with 8 bases between them. Germline CDR1 MNHEY, CDR2 SMNVEV (reference sequence). The CDR3 is made up of 14 amino acids. As DNA, the CDR3 is TGTGCCAGCAGTTTTGGCAGGGGCAATCAGCCCCAGCATTTT. This gives the protein CASSFGRGNQPQHF.

This clone was detected only a few times. This chain links TRBV4-2 with TRBJ2-7; 7 bases line up with TRBD2. The CDR3 runs 15 residues. Germline V gene data show CDR1 as LGHNA and CDR2 as YNFKEQ. Unmatched junction bases numbered 9, after V lost 4 bases and J lost 3 bases. Here the CDR3 reads CASSRLAGQNYEQYF. CDR3 nucleotide sequence: TGTGCCAGCAGCCGATTAGCGGGTCAGAACTACGAGCAGTACTTC.

The chain couples TRBV5-6 to TRBJ2-1, with 8 bases that match TRBD2. The J segment lost 2 bases and the V segment lost 2 bases, leaving 0 bases of the junction unmatched. This CDR3 comprises 14 residues. Germline CDR1 is SGHDT and CDR2 is YYEEEE. The CDR3 nucleotides read TGTGCCAGCAGCTTAGCGGGGGCCTACAATGAGCAGTTCTTC. This codes for CASSLAGAYNEQFF.

The chain couples TRBV20-1 to TRBJ2-7; D possibly corresponds to TRBD1 (5 bases). CDR1 DFQATT and CDR2 SNEGSKA come from the germline V gene (reference sequence). The V end was cut by 6 bases, the J end by 3 bases, with 9 bases between. The CDR3 spans 11 residues. CDR3 nucleotides: TGCAGTGCCCCCCAGGGCTACGAGCAGTACTTC. Protein sequence: CSAPQGYEQYF.

This clone was seen more than once but under ten times. The chain recombines TRBV9 with TRBJ2-5, with D possibly TRBD1 on 5 matching bases. The CDR3 is 15 residues long. Trimming stripped 4 bases from V and 1 base from J, with 14 bases between. The V gene's germline CDR1 is SGDLS and CDR2 YYNGEE. CDR3 coding DNA: TGTGCCAGCAGCCCGGACATTAGGTCCCAAGAGACCCAGTACTTC. Protein sequence: CASSPDIRSQETQYF. The whole variable domain, remainder taken from reference TRBV9 and TRBJ2-5, is DSGVTQTPKHLITATGQRVTLRCSPRSGDLSVYWYQQSLDQGLQFLIQYYNGEERAKGNILERFSAQQFPDLHSELNLSSLELGDSALYFCASSPDIRSQETQYFGPGTRLLVL.

This chain joins TRBV3-1 (or the pseudogene TRBV3-2) and TRBJ2-7, with 8 bases identical to TRBD2. In germline, CDR1 is LGHDT, CDR2 YNNKEL (reference sequence). V shed 0 bases, J shed 3 bases, and the junction held 7 bases outside the gene matches. This CDR3 has 16 residues. The CDR3 DNA is TGTGCCAGCAGCCAAGACGCTAGCGGGTGTTACTACGAGCAGTACTTC. The encoded protein is CASSQDASGCYYEQYF.

The chain links TRBV12-3 or TRBV12-4 to TRBJ1-2; 7 bases line up with TRBD1. The trim removed 6 bases at V and 7 bases at J, leaving 8 bases unmatched. This CDR3 has 13 residues. CDR3 in amino acids: CASRPDRDRGYTF. The CDR3 nucleotides read TGTGCCAGCAGGCCTGACAGGGACCGTGGCTACACCTTC.

CDR3 in amino acids: CASSLDWYRGLWGYTF. In DNA, the CDR3 is TGTGCCAGCAGTTTGGATTGGTACAGGGGCCTTTGGGGCTACACCTTC. The chain links TRBV28 to TRBJ1-2; 7 nucleotides line up with TRBD1. CDR1 and CDR2 from the germline V gene are MDHEN and SYDVKM. V lost 3 bases, J lost 8 bases, and 15 bases stayed unmatched. This CDR3 spans 16 amino acids.

The chain links TRBV6-1 to TRBJ1-4, with TRBD1 as a possible D gene (6 bases). CDR3 length equals 16 residues. V dropped 3 bases and J dropped 5 bases, with 16 bases sitting between them. Germline CDR1 MNHNS, CDR2 SASEGT. The DNA of the CDR3 is TGTGCCAGCAGTGACGCTACAGGGCCTCTCAATGAAAAACTGTTTTTT. Its translation: CASSDATGPLNEKLFF.